One and the same sample provided the 27 T cell receptor beta chains below, sequenced in a study of cytomegalovirus exposure and HLA in healthy donors (TCRdb year 2017). The library was made by the immunoSEQ multiplex PCR assay. The multiplex PCR relied on a mix of 60 forward primers for TCR Vbeta segments and 13 reverse primers for TCR Jbeta segments. TCRdb re-hosts the immuneACCESS table, in-frame sequences only. Its copies lack some clones; in the studies checked, an unresolved V gene accounts for under half of them, and the cause for the rest is not known. The sample has 150,000 to 200,000 clones on record, around 75% of them singletons. The top ten hold about 2% of the sample. What was sequenced was PBMCs. These receptors came from a male donor in good health and CMV-seronegative.

This rearrangement joins TRBV5-1 to TRBJ2-5; TRBD2 is a possible D gene (6 bases). The J call is in doubt because the DNA end fits TRBJ2-7 better. Germline-derived CDR1 and CDR2 are SGHRS and YFSETQ. This CDR3 comprises 12 residues. This CDR3 is CASTGDSYEQYF. In DNA, the CDR3 is TGCGCCAGCACGGGGGACTCCTACGAGCAGTACTTC.

V is TRBV5-1 and J is TRBJ1-5, with D uncertain. Deletions cut 5 bases from V and 4 bases from J, with 13 bases between. The CDR3 totals 14 residues. Germline loops: CDR1 SGHRS, CDR2 YFSETQ. CDR3 in DNA: TGCGCCAGCAGGGAGTTTGGAGGTAATCAGCCCCAGCATTTT. This codes for CASREFGGNQPQHF. The full variable domain, with the rest looked up from reference TRBV5-1 and TRBJ1-5, is KAGVTQTPRYLIKTRGQQVTLSCSPISGHRSVSWYQQTPGQGLQFLFEYFSETQRNKGNFPGRFSGRQFSNSRSEMNVSTLELGDSALYLCASREFGGNQPQHFGDGTRLSIL.

This clone was observed a handful of times. The chain carries TRBV10-3 and TRBJ2-2; 8 nucleotides line up with TRBD1. Germline CDR1 ENHRY, CDR2 SYGVKD. The junction had 0 bases not matched to a gene; V was cut back by 2 bases and J by 4 bases. The CDR3 is made up of 14 amino acids. The CDR3 loop is CAISEDRGTGELFF. The CDR3 DNA is TGTGCCATCAGTGAGGACAGGGGCACCGGGGAGCTGTTTTTT.

This clone was counted between two and nine times. The chain joins TRBV5-1 to TRBJ2-1; TRBD1 is a possible D gene (5 bases). The V end was cut by 7 bases, the J end by 4 bases, with 21 bases between. The CDR3 length is 16 residues. CDR1 and CDR2 (germline): SGHRS, YFSETQ. As DNA, the CDR3 is TGCGCCAGCTCCCCCCGTTGGCAGGGAAATTACAATGAGCAGTTCTTC. Its translation: CASSPRWQGNYNEQFF.

The rearrangement uses TRBV30 and TRBJ1-4; D is ambiguous. Between the trimmed V and J ends, which lost 4 bases and 7 bases, there was a span of 19 bases. The V gene's germline CDR1 is GTSNPN and CDR2 SVGIG (reference sequence). This CDR3 has 15 amino acids. The CDR3 DNA reads as TGTGCCTGGAACCGAGCCCCAGGACTCGGTGAAAAACTGTTTTTT. It specifies CAWNRAPGLGEKLFF.

This rearrangement joins TRBV5-6 to TRBJ2-7, with TRBD1 identical over 10 bases. The germline gives CDR1 SGHDT, CDR2 YYEEEE. This CDR3 is built from 15 residues. J lost 3 bases, V lost 4 bases, and 7 bases had no gene match. The CDR3 coding sequence is TGTGCCAGCAGCGTCGTAAGGACAGGGGGCTACGAGCAGTACTTC. It encodes CASSVVRTGGYEQYF.

The V call is TRBV1, the J call TRBJ2-3; the table assigns TRBD2, which was not confirmed against the DNA. TRBV1 is noted as a pseudogene. CDR3 length equals 20 residues. CDR3 coding DNA: TGCACCAGCAGCCGAAGCTGGCCTAGCGGGGGAACGGGGCATTCAGATACGCAGTATTTT. This codes for CTSSRSWPSGGTGHSDTQYF.

The V call is TRBV19, the J call TRBJ1-2; 7 nucleotides align to TRBD1. From germline, CDR1 is LNHDA and CDR2 SQIVND (reference sequence). V dropped 11 bases and J dropped 3; count of bases not matched to a gene: 6. The CDR3 contains 12 residues. CDR3 in DNA: TGTGCCGGCACAACAGGGGACTATGGCTACACCTTC. Translating gives CAGTTGDYGYTF.

The CDR3: CASSAGIARSPLHF. The CDR3 bases are TGTGCCAGTAGTGCGGGAATTGCCAGATCACCCCTCCACTTT. The chain carries TRBV19 and TRBJ1-6, with D unclear. Trimming took off 5 bases at V and 10 bases at J, with 15 bases between the two ends. This CDR3 region has 14 residues. CDR1 LNHDA and CDR2 SQIVND come from the germline V gene (reference sequence). The whole variable domain, filled in from reference TRBV19 and TRBJ1-6, reads DGGITQSPKYLFRKEGQNVTLSCEQNLNHDAMYWYRQDPGQGLRLIYYSQIVNDFQKGDIAEGYSVSREKKESFPLTVTSAQKNPTAFYLCASSAGIARSPLHFGNGTRLTVT.

V gene TRBV7-9 combines with J gene TRBJ1-6, with 7 bases that match TRBD1. Germline V gene lookup returns CDR1 SEHNR and CDR2 FQNEAQ (reference sequence). V was pared by 5 bases and J by 6 bases, with 4 bases of the junction left unmatched. This CDR3 has 14 amino acids. CDR3 region: CASSPRQGNSPLHF. The CDR3 nucleotides read TGTGCCAGCAGCCCGCGACAGGGTAATTCACCCCTCCACTTT.

The chain links TRBV9 to TRBJ1-2; 9 bases line up with TRBD1. Germline assignment: CDR1 SGDLS and CDR2 YYNGEE. The CDR3 has 15 amino acids. The V gene end was trimmed by 3 bases and the J gene end by 7 bases; junction bases not matched to a gene: 10. The CDR3 nucleotides are TGTGCCAGCAGCGAGAGACAGGGGGGCCCTTGTGGCTACACCTTC. It is translated as CASSERQGGPCGYTF.

V gene TRBV2 combines with J gene TRBJ2-3; D not resolved. V gave up 4 bases and J gave up 4 bases, with 9 bases separating them. CDR1 is SNHLY, CDR2 FYNNEI, per germline. The CDR3 consists of 13 residues. The CDR3 sequence: CASSGQTPDTQYF. CDR3 in DNA: TGTGCCAGCAGTGGTCAGACACCAGATACGCAGTATTTT.

This clone was seen a handful of times. J is TRBJ1-5 and V is TRBV7-9; unclear D gene. V lost 2 bases to trimming and J lost 5 bases, with 7 bases between them. The CDR3 has 13 amino acids. Germline loops: CDR1 SEHNR, CDR2 FQNEAQ (reference sequence). In DNA, the CDR3 is TGTGCCAGCAGCTTAAGCGGTGATCAGCCCCAGCATTTT. Its protein is CASSLSGDQPQHF. The full variable domain, in which reference TRBV7-9 and TRBJ1-5 provide the parts outside the CDR3, is DTGVSQNPRHKITKRGQNVTFRCDPISEHNRLYWYRQTLGQGPEFLTYFQNEAQLEKSRLLSDRFSAERPKGSFSTLEIQRTEQGDSAMYLCASSLSGDQPQHFGDGTRLSIL.

As concerns this clone: The sample carries other DNA sequences with the same CDR3. The rearrangement joins TRBV5-6 to TRBJ2-7; 12 nucleotides line up with TRBD2. Looked up from germline, CDR1 is SGHDT and CDR2 is YYEEEE. The CDR3 loop spans 18 amino acids. The V and J ends lost 4 bases and 1 base, in that order; junction bases with no gene match: 12. CDR3 residues: CASSPNGLAGRFSYEQYF. In nucleotides, the CDR3 is TGTGCCAGCAGCCCCAATGGACTAGCGGGGAGATTTTCCTACGAGCAGTACTTC.

This sequence joins TRBV18 and TRBJ1-1; no clear D gene. Germline V gene data show CDR1 as KGHSH and CDR2 as LQKENI. The CDR3 is made up of 14 amino acids. V was cut by 0 bases and J by 8 bases, with 13 bases left in between. The CDR3 sequence is CASSPPSTGMEAFF. CDR3 bases: TGTGCCAGCTCACCACCGTCGACCGGGATGGAAGCTTTCTTT.

V is TRBV6-6 and J is TRBJ2-3, with D possibly TRBD2 on 5 matching bases. The ends were cut back, 0 bases at V and 0 bases at J, with 10 bases in the middle. Germline CDR1 is MNHNY and CDR2 is SVGAGI (reference sequence). The CDR3 extends over 16 amino acids. The chain's CDR3 is CASSYSSAGSTDTQYF. The CDR3 DNA is TGTGCCAGCAGTTACTCGAGCGCGGGTAGCACAGATACGCAGTATTTT.

Points on this clone: This sample also contains other DNA sequences that code for the same CDR3. The rearrangement links TRBV4-2 to TRBJ1-6, with TRBD1 identical over 8 bases. After removal of 2 bases from V and 6 bases from J, the junction contained 12 bases not matched to a gene. Looked up from germline, CDR1 is LGHNA and CDR2 is YNFKEQ. The CDR3 extends over 18 amino acids. CDR3 nucleotide sequence: TGTGCCAGCAGCCAATATCCCCAGGGGGCGTCGGGTAATTCACCCCTCCACTTT. Amino acid sequence: CASSQYPQGASGNSPLHF.

V gene TRBV5-1 combines with J gene TRBJ2-1, with 7 bases that match TRBD1. V lost 7 bases to trimming and J lost 4 bases; unmatched junction nucleotides: 5. Germline-derived CDR1 and CDR2 are SGHRS and YFSETQ. The CDR3 has 13 amino acids. DNA for the CDR3: TGCGCCAGCCGGGACAGAGGATACAATGAGCAGTTCTTC. Its translation: CASRDRGYNEQFF.

The chain joins TRBV10-3 to TRBJ1-1; maybe TRBD1 (5 bases). Per germline, CDR1 ENHRY and CDR2 SYGVKD. V was shortened by 2 bases and J by 1 base, with 23 bases between the two germline ends. The CDR3 loop spans 19 amino acids. The CDR3 protein is CAISEGAGLWPKKNTEAFF. For the CDR3, the DNA is TGTGCCATCAGTGAGGGGGCAGGGTTATGGCCGAAAAAGAACACTGAAGCTTTCTTT.

The genes are TRBV9 and TRBJ1-6; 8 bases are shared with TRBD1. CDR3 length equals 15 residues. The germline V gene has CDR1 SGDLS and CDR2 YYNGEE. After removal of 3 bases from V and 7 bases from J, the junction contained 6 bases not matched to a gene. CDR3 in DNA: TGTGCCAGCAGCGCCCGGGACAGGCAAAATTCACCCCTCCACTTT. Amino acids: CASSARDRQNSPLHF.

The chain employs TRBV6-5 and TRBJ1-6, with 8 bases fitting TRBD1. Germline CDR1 is MNHEY and CDR2 is SVGAGI. The CDR3 has 15 residues. The junction had 8 bases not matched to a gene; V was cut back by 3 bases and J by 10 bases. This CDR3 reads CASSYWTGKGSPLHF. Here the CDR3 DNA reads TGTGCCAGCAGTTATTGGACAGGGAAGGGATCACCCCTCCACTTT.

The chain has TRBV21-1 and TRBJ2-4; the table assigns TRBD2, which was not confirmed against the DNA. TRBV21-1 corresponds to a pseudogene. The CDR3 is made up of 22 amino acids. The CDR3 nucleotides read TGTGCCAGCAGCCTAATAGAGTATGATCGGGTCGGGTCGGGGAAAGCCAAAAACATTCAGTACTTC. It translates to CASSLIEYDRVGSGKAKNIQYF.

The J gene is TRBJ2-7, the V gene TRBV10-2, with 7 bases that match TRBD1. Germline loops: CDR1 WSHSY, CDR2 SAAADI. There are 14 residues in the CDR3. The J segment lost 2 bases and the V segment lost 6 bases, leaving 7 bases of the junction unmatched. The CDR3: CASSQIQGAYEQYF. The CDR3 DNA is TGCGCCAGCAGCCAAATTCAGGGGGCCTACGAGCAGTACTTC.

The genes are TRBV5-6 and TRBJ2-7; 9 positions agree with TRBD1. Germline V gives CDR1 SGHDT, CDR2 YYEEEE. The length of the CDR3 is 15 residues. V dropped 4 bases and J dropped 2; count of bases not matched to a gene: 7. The CDR3 here is CASSGGTGYPYEQYF. CDR3 nucleotide sequence: TGTGCCAGCAGCGGCGGGACAGGGTATCCCTACGAGCAGTACTTC.

The chain combines TRBV30 with TRBJ2-1; 10 bases fit TRBD1. Trimming took 5 bases from V and 8 from J; bases not matched to a gene: 12. Looked up from germline, CDR1 is GTSNPN and CDR2 is SVGIG (reference sequence). The length of the CDR3 is 15 residues. The CDR3 sequence: CAWVRWDRGEDEQFF. DNA for the CDR3: TGTGCCTGGGTCAGGTGGGACAGGGGCGAGGATGAGCAGTTCTTC.

The genes are TRBV7-9 and TRBJ1-1; no firm D call. CDR3 length: 13 amino acids. Germline V gene lookup returns CDR1 SEHNR and CDR2 FQNEAQ (reference sequence). The V end lost 1 base, the J end lost 5 bases, and 8 bases lay between the germline ends. CDR3 DNA sequence: TGTGCCAGCAGCTTAGGGGAGTCGACTGAAGCTTTCTTT. Amino acids: CASSLGESTEAFF. The full variable domain, rest sourced from reference TRBV7-9 and TRBJ1-1, is DTGVSQNPRHKITKRGQNVTFRCDPISEHNRLYWYRQTLGQGPEFLTYFQNEAQLEKSRLLSDRFSAERPKGSFSTLEIQRTEQGDSAMYLCASSLGESTEAFFGQGTRLTVV.

The chain employs TRBV19 and TRBJ1-6, with a possible D match to TRBD1 (6 bases). The CDR3 is made up of 13 amino acids. The V gene's germline CDR1 is LNHDA and CDR2 SQIVND (reference sequence). V lost 7 bases to trimming and J lost 10 bases, with 14 bases between them. In DNA form, the CDR3 reads TGTGCCAGTACTGAGAGGGGGTTCTCACCCCTCCACTTT. It translates to CASTERGFSPLHF.